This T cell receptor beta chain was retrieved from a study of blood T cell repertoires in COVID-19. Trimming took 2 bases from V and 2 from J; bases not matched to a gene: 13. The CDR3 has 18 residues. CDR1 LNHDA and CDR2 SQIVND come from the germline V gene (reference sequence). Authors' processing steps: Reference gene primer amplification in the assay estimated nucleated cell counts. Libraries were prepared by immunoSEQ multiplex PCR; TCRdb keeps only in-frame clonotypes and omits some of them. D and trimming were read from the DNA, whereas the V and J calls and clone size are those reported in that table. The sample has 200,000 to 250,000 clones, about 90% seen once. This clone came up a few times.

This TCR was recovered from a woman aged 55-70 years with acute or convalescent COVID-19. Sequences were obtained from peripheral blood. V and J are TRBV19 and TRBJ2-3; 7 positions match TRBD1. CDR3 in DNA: TGTGCCAGTAGTATAACAGGGGCGGATTTCCTCAACACAGATACGCAGTATTTT. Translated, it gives CASSITGADFLNTDTQYF.